The TCR beta chain under discussion was sequenced for a study of OX40 agonist ivuxolimab in advanced cancers. The wider study: Patients were infused with ivuxolimab every 2 weeks at 0.01 to 10 mg/kg. Study results and caveats: The work left the antigen specificity of expanded peripheral T cells undetermined.

The CDR3 covers 14 residues. Looked up from germline, CDR1 is LNHDA and CDR2 is SQIVND (reference sequence). V lost 6 bases to trimming and J lost 2 bases; unmatched junction nucleotides: 4. Profiled with immunoSEQ multiplex PCR; TCRdb holds only in-frame clones, not every one. The sample holds about 70,000 clones; around nine tenths are singletons and the top ten take about 5%. This clone was seen only once. Antigen unknown. Systemic immunosuppression or autoimmune disease history was grounds to exclude patients. The V call is TRBV19, the J call TRBJ2-5; 9 bases are a match to TRBD2. This receptor was taken from an adult with an advanced solid tumor such as melanoma, head and neck, liver or kidney cancer. Sequences were derived from CD4+ or CD8+ T cells sorted from blood, sampled in a trial of the OX40 agonist ivuxolimab. The CDR3 sequence is CASRPGLAQETQYF. The CDR3 DNA reads TGTGCCAGTAGGCCGGGACTAGCACAAGAGACCCAGTACTTC.